This TCR beta chain is drawn from a study of CD8 T cells in Susac syndrome. Study observations and caveats: It was acknowledged in the study that its TCR sequencing and HLA analysis involved a relatively small number of individuals. There was no clonal expansion in the CD4+ T cell repertoires of Susac syndrome.

TEMRA cells were enriched by FACS, and CD4+ and CD8+ T cells were negatively isolated. About this clonotype: Its matching antigen is unknown.

When the RNA was reverse transcribed, random hexamers were used with an input of roughly 0.45 to 1 ug. Amplification of TCR beta CDR3 spanned 54 Vbeta and 13 Jbeta via immunoSEQ multiplex PCR. TCRdb re-analysed the immunoSEQ multiplex PCR reads in MiXCR, keeping a single row per CDR3 protein. Of about 71,000 distinct CDR3 sequences listed, around 93% are singletons. The origin of this receptor is a human donor with Susac syndrome. Sequenced material: CD4+ T cells from PBMCs.

The CDR3 DNA reads as TGTGCCAGCAGTTATGGCGGCGGGGACTCCTACAATGAGCAGTTCTTC. Translated: CASSYGGGDSYNEQFF. The gene calls are TRBV6-5 and TRBJ2-1; maybe TRBD2 (6 bases). The CDR3 is made up of 16 amino acids. Germline loops: CDR1 MNHEY, CDR2 SVGAGI. V lost 3 bases, J lost 0 bases, and 12 bases lay in between.